This passage covers 13 T cell receptor beta chains from one sample sequenced in a study of shared clonotypes between healthy human individuals. CD45RO-negative cells were positively selected for CCR7, leaving out terminally differentiated effector memory CD45RA+ cells. Assay used: immunoSEQ multiplex PCR; TCRdb lists only in-frame clones, some missing. Altogether 550,000 to 750,000 clones are present, 92% being singletons, with the ten largest covering 24%. Source material: naive CD8+ T cells sorted from blood. All receptors come from a man aged 30 to 39 in good health.

CDR3 loop: CASRNFGVSQYF. CDR3 bases: TGTGCCAGCCGCAATTTCGGTGTGTCCCAGTACTTC. This chain joins TRBV21-1 and TRBJ2-5; the table's D gene call, TRBD2, was not cross checked with the DNA. TRBV21-1 is labeled a pseudogene. The CDR3 runs to 12 residues.

The rearrangement joins TRBV6-1 to TRBJ2-2; D is possibly TRBD1 (5 bases). The germline V gene has CDR1 MNHNS and CDR2 SASEGT. CDR3 length: 17 residues. The V and J ends lost 1 base and 1 base respectively, with 13 bases between them. The CDR3 spells CASSEGGRTRNTGELFF. The CDR3 nucleotides read TGTGCCAGCAGTGAAGGGGGTAGGACACGGAACACCGGGGAGCTGTTTTTT.

In its sample, this clone was seen once. This chain joins TRBV19 and TRBJ1-4; 9 bases line up with TRBD1. This CDR3 is 16 amino acids long. With V trimmed by 3 bases and J by 6 bases, 8 bases remained unmatched. CDR1 and CDR2 from the germline V gene are LNHDA and SQIVND (reference sequence). CDR3 region: CASSILNRGPDEKLFF. The CDR3 nucleotides read TGTGCCAGTAGTATCCTTAACAGGGGGCCTGATGAAAAACTGTTTTTT.

This clone was seen once. The rearrangement joins TRBV7-2 to TRBJ2-7; 7 positions match TRBD1. Germline assignment: CDR1 SGHTA and CDR2 FQGNSA. The V segment lost 4 bases and the J segment 3 bases; nucleotides outside the gene matches: 6. There are 14 residues in the CDR3. In DNA, the CDR3 is TGTGCCAGCAGCTATGCAACAGGGGACTACGAGCAGTACTTC. Protein product: CASSYATGDYEQYF.

The CDR3 is CASSDGIEQFF. In nucleotides, the CDR3 is TGTGCCAGCAGCGATGGGATTGAGCAGTTCTTC. The V call is TRBV9, the J call TRBJ2-1, with D uncertain. The V gene lost 3 bases and the J gene lost 9 bases, with 7 bases spanning the gap. CDR1 SGDLS and CDR2 YYNGEE come from the germline V gene. CDR3 length equals 11 residues.

CDR3 sequence: CASSLFLGRGHEQYF. The CDR3 DNA is TGTGCCAGCAGCCTCTTCCTGGGCAGGGGCCACGAGCAGTACTTC. This rearrangement joins TRBV5-5 to TRBJ2-7, with D maybe TRBD1 (6 bases). The CDR3 loop spans 15 amino acids. Germline-derived CDR1 and CDR2 are SGHKS and YYEKEE (reference sequence). V lost 4 bases to trimming and J lost 5 bases, with 19 bases between them.

In the case of this clone: This same CDR3 is encoded by further DNA sequences in the sample. The rearrangement joins TRBV5-1 to TRBJ2-3, with D hard to call. Germline CDR1 reads SGHRS; CDR2 reads YFSETQ. V dropped 2 bases and J dropped 3 bases, with 4 bases sitting between them. The length of the CDR3 is 12 residues. The CDR3 DNA reads as TGCGCCAGCAGCTTCTCTACAGATACGCAGTATTTT. Translated, it gives CASSFSTDTQYF.

The V gene is TRBV14, the J gene TRBJ2-7, with D possibly being TRBD1 (6 bases). V lost 0 bases to trimming and J lost 4 bases, with 19 bases between them. The CDR3 runs 17 residues. CDR1 and CDR2 (germline): SGHDN, FVKESK. The CDR3 reads CASSQDTKQGSGYEQYF. CDR3 bases: TGTGCCAGCAGCCAAGATACCAAACAGGGTTCGGGGTACGAGCAGTACTTC.

The V and J genes are TRBV30 and TRBJ2-7; D is perhaps TRBD1 or TRBD2 (5 bases each). Germline V lookup: CDR1 GTSNPN, CDR2 SVGIG (reference sequence). The length of the CDR3 is 15 residues. V was cut by 3 bases and J by 4 bases, with 19 bases left in between. The CDR3 sequence is CAWSLADSLSYEQYF. CDR3 in DNA: TGTGCCTGGAGCCTAGCCGACAGCCTATCTTACGAGCAGTACTTC.

This chain uses TRBV28 with TRBJ2-2; 7 nucleotides line up with TRBD2. Germline V gene data show CDR1 as MDHEN and CDR2 as SYDVKM. Trimming took 5 bases from V and 3 from J; bases not matched to a gene: 9. CDR3 length: 16 amino acids. CDR3 sequence: CASSGEGLADTGELFF. Here the CDR3 DNA reads TGTGCCAGCAGTGGCGAAGGGCTAGCGGACACCGGGGAGCTGTTTTTT.

This chain links TRBV2 with TRBJ2-2, with 7 nucleotides matching TRBD1. Germline CDR1 SNHLY, CDR2 FYNNEI. CDR3 length equals 12 residues. J gave up 4 bases and V 10 bases, and 3 bases lay outside the gene matches. This CDR3 reads CAKGTATGELFF. CDR3 DNA sequence: TGTGCCAAAGGGACAGCCACCGGGGAGCTGTTTTTT.

Points on this clone: In the same sample, other DNA sequences code for this CDR3. This chain links TRBV27 with TRBJ2-7, with D uncertain. Per the germline V gene, CDR1 is MNHEY and CDR2 is SMNVEV (reference sequence). Trimming left V 2 bases short and J 0 bases short, with 5 bases between. This CDR3 is built from 13 residues. The CDR3 region has the DNA TGTGCCAGCAGTTTAGGAGACTCCTACGAGCAGTACTTC. Residues: CASSLGDSYEQYF.

This clone was picked up one time. Distinct nucleotide sequences in the sample also encode this CDR3. This rearrangement joins TRBV27 to TRBJ2-7; 9 bases agree with TRBD1. CDR3 length: 15 amino acids. Germline loops: CDR1 MNHEY, CDR2 SMNVEV (reference sequence). J gave up 2 bases and V 3 bases, and 5 bases lay outside the gene matches. DNA of the CDR3: TGTGCCAGCAGTTTCTCCGGGACAGGGACCTACGAGCAGTACTTC. Amino acids: CASSFSGTGTYEQYF.